The entry that follows covers one T cell receptor (beta chain) sequence. In the source study's methods: By means of reference gene primer amplification, nucleated cell counts were estimated. Using immunoSEQ multiplex PCR, the repertoire was profiled, and TCRdb retains in-frame clones only, with some absent. V, J and clone size are those of that table, while D and trimming were read from the DNA. The table records approximately 190,000 clones, 84% of them present only once. This sample was taken from a study of blood T cell repertoires in COVID-19. As for the study in general: Samples of COVID-19 (acute and convalescent) were obtained from the United States, Italy and Spain. PBMCs, B-cell-depleted T cells, or T cells provided the cDNA or gDNA that made up the material.

Losses at the gene ends were 8 bases for V and 8 bases for J; bases not matched to a gene: 10. The germline V gene encodes CDR1 KGHDR and CDR2 SFDVKD. CDR3 length: 14 amino acids. V and J are TRBV24-1 and TRBJ1-1; TRBD1 agrees at 10 bases. The sequence was obtained from a woman between 65 and 79 years old with active or convalescent COVID-19. The material sequenced was peripheral blood. The CDR3 loop reads CATTPGQGIKEAFF. Written as DNA, the CDR3 is TGTGCCACCACCCCGGGACAGGGGATAAAGGAAGCTTTCTTT.